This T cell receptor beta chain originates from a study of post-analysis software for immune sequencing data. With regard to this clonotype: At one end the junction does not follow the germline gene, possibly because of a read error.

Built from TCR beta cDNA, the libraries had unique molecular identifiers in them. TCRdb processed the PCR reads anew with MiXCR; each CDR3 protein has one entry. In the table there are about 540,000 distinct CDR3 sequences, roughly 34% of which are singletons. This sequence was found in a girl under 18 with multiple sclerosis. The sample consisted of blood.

As DNA, the CDR3 is TGCACCAGCAAGAGACAGGGCGCTGAAGCTTTCTTT. It is translated as CTSKRQGAEAFF. The chain uses TRBV5-1 and TRBJ1-1, with 7 bases identical to TRBD1. The CDR3 length is 12 residues. Germline V gene data show CDR1 as SGHRS and CDR2 as YFSETQ. Full variable domain (missing parts from reference TRBV5-1 and TRBJ1-1): KAGVTQTPRYLIKTRGQQVTLSCSPISGHRSVSWYQQTPGQGLQFLFEYFSETQRNKGNFPGRFSGRQFSNSRSEMNVSTLELGDSALYLCTSKRQGAEAFFGQGTRLTVV.